These T cell receptor beta chains were read from a single sample in a study of identical twins. TCRdb fed the 5' RACE reads into MiXCR, producing one record per CDR3 protein. The table has roughly 190,000 distinct CDR3 sequences, about 16% seen once; the top ten hold less than 45%. These same records also appear under a second study, on T cells expressing NK-cell markers.

Material for sequencing was CD8+ T cells sorted from blood. These receptors were obtained from a woman in her late teens or twenties in good health. Each CDR3 is given with its conserved first and last residue.

CDR3,V,J
CASSLGRESTDTQYF,TRBV5-1,TRBJ2-3
CASSEGQAGQETQYF,TRBV7-9,TRBJ2-5
CAWSPRGPNTGELFF,TRBV30,TRBJ2-2
CASSLEASSSTDTQYF,TRBV7-2,TRBJ2-3
CSAVPKWTSGSYEQYF,TRBV20-1,TRBJ2-7
CSARDRQGINGELFF,TRBV20-1,TRBJ2-2
CSVEDGTGMARINEQFF,TRBV29-1,TRBJ2-1
CASSSPPGTGAFAGANVLTF,TRBV11-2,TRBJ2-6
CASSLAGKGPSTGELFF,TRBV7-8,TRBJ2-2
CASSPPVSSGNTIYF,TRBV9,TRBJ1-3
CASSLSPWTASGGELFF,TRBV27,TRBJ2-2
CASSLAASPDTQYF,TRBV5-1,TRBJ2-3
CASSLLNGGTYNEQFF,TRBV7-9,TRBJ2-1
CASSYPPGGGRWNTEAFF,TRBV6-5,TRBJ1-1
CSARDLVAEGPYEQYF,TRBV20-1,TRBJ2-7
CASSEVGPGQGINNAEAFF,TRBV2,TRBJ1-1
CASSLSELAEAFF,TRBV19,TRBJ1-1
CASSSDTSNSNTGELFF,TRBV6-1,TRBJ2-2
CASSQDSDTQYF,TRBV4-1,TRBJ2-3
CASSYSPLHGGNEQFF,TRBV6-5,TRBJ2-1
CATSRDGMNTEAFF,TRBV15,TRBJ1-1
CASSNPSTRGTQYF,TRBV12-3/TRBV12-4,TRBJ2-5
CAISEGDTRTYEQYF,TRBV10-3,TRBJ2-7
CASSPGASGPNEQFF,TRBV25-1,TRBJ2-1
CASSFGLGSETQYF,TRBV5-6,TRBJ2-5
CASSLDRSGQPQHF,TRBV12-3/TRBV12-4,TRBJ1-5
CSASDSGTEDGYTF,TRBV20-1,TRBJ1-2
CASSSGLWNGNQPQHF,TRBV7-6,TRBJ1-5
CASSLLGSGSHYNEQFF,TRBV5-1,TRBJ2-1
CASSLESGLLNQPQHF,TRBV11-2,TRBJ1-5
CASSLVMGDLKNIQYF,TRBV7-2,TRBJ2-4
CASSKTSGRQEGASGANVLTF,TRBV21-1,TRBJ2-6
CSVVPGRKEETQYF,TRBV29-1,TRBJ2-5